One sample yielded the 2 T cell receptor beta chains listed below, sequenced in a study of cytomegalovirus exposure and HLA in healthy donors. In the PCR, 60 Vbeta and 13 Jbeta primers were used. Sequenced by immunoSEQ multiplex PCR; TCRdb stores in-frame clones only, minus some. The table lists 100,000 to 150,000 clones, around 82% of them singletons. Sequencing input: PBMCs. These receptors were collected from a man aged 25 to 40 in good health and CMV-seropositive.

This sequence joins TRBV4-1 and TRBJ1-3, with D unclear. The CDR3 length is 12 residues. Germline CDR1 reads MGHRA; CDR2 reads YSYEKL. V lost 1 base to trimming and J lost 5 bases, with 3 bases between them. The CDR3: CASSQGRNTIYF. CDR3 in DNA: TGCGCCAGCAGCCAAGGTAGAAACACCATATATTTT.

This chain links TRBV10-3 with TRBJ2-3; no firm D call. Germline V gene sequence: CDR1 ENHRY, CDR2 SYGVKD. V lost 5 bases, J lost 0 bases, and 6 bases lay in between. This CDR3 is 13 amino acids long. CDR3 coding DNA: TGTGCCATCAGTCGACTTAGCACAGATACGCAGTATTTT. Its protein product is CAISRLSTDTQYF.